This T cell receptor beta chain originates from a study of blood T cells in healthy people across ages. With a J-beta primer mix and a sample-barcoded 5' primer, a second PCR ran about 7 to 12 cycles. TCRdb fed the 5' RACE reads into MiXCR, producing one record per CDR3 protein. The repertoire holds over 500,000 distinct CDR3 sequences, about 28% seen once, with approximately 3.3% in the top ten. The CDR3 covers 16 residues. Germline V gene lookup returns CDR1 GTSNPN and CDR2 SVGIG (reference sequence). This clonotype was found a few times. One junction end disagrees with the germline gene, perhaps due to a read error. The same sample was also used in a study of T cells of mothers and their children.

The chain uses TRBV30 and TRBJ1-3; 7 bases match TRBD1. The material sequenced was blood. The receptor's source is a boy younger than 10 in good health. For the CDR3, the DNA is TGTGCCTGGAGTCTTGGACAGGACCACTCTGGAACCACCATATATTTT. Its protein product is CAWSLGQDHSGTTIYF.